The 9 T cell receptor beta chains in this list originate from one sample, sequenced in a study of vaccination and CD4 T cells after COVID-19 (dated 2022 in TCRdb). Antigens for these TCRs are unknown. Sample treatment or condition, as interpreted from the label and publication: roughly 10-day PBMC culture with coronavirus spike peptide pools or control peptides (ViraFEST assay). The library was generated by PCR. Sequencer: Illumina iSeq 100. TCR sequencing of DNA from cultured CD4+ T cells used the Oncomine TCR Beta short-read assay at the Johns Hopkins FTIC core. TCRdb trimmed the raw reads at Q25, called clones with MiXCR and kept productive beta chains. Under each unique CDR3 protein, matching rows form one entry showing the most common genes and DNA. The sample table records fewer than 15,000 distinct CDR3 sequences; 20% to 25% of these occur just once. The ten largest clones capture 12% of the sample.

This specimen consisted of CD4+ T cells from blood, cultured in vitro, obtained before SARS-CoV-2 vaccination. The receptors shown here come from a human donor who received a COVID-19 vaccine.

This clonotype occurred a few times. V usage is TRBV12-3 or TRBV12-4 and J usage is TRBJ2-4; tentative D call: TRBD1 (6 bases). This CDR3 comprises 13 residues. Trimming shortened V by 7 bases and J by 7 bases, and 14 bases separated the two germline ends. This chain's CDR3 is CASTLRGSNIQYF. The CDR3 nucleotides are TGTGCCAGCACCCTGAGGGGGAGCAACATTCAGTACTTC.

This chain uses TRBV6-1 with TRBJ2-7, with D perhaps matching TRBD1 (6 bases). The CDR3 contains 15 residues. Between the trimmed V and J ends, which lost 8 bases and 0 bases, there was a span of 17 bases. Germline V gives CDR1 MNHNS, CDR2 SASEGT. The CDR3 protein is CASGTRGGSSYEQYF. CDR3 bases: TGTGCCAGCGGCACCAGGGGTGGGTCCTCCTACGAGCAGTACTTC.

The chain links TRBV20-1 to TRBJ2-5; maybe TRBD1 (6 bases). Per germline, CDR1 DFQATT and CDR2 SNEGSKA (reference sequence). CDR3 size: 13 residues. Trimming removed 5 bases at V and 4 bases at J, with 14 bases between. The CDR3 is CSAERQDGETQYF. Written as DNA, the CDR3 is TGCAGTGCTGAAAGACAGGATGGAGAGACCCAGTACTTC.

This clonotype is deemed medium-sized. The chain carries TRBV15 and TRBJ1-2, with a tentative D call TRBD1 (5 bases). The CDR3 runs to 15 residues. Trimming left V 1 base short and J 4 bases short, with 13 bases between. The V gene's germline CDR1 is LNHNV and CDR2 YYDKDF (reference sequence). This CDR3 is CATSRARPGLYGYTF. DNA for the CDR3: TGTGCCACCAGCAGAGCGCGCCCGGGGCTCTATGGCTACACCTTC.

This sequence joins TRBV4-2 and TRBJ2-3, with 10 bases identical to TRBD2. V shed 5 bases and J 7 bases; nucleotides not matched to a gene: 9. Per germline, CDR1 LGHNA and CDR2 YNFKEQ. CDR3 length equals 15 residues. CDR3 sequence reads: CASSVASGGMNTQYF. The CDR3 nucleotides read TGTGCCAGCAGCGTCGCTAGCGGGGGAATGAATACGCAGTATTTT.

This clonotype came up a few times. The gene calls are TRBV20-1 and TRBJ1-4, with 7 bases matching TRBD1. Germline CDR1 reads DFQATT; CDR2 reads SNEGSKA (reference sequence). V lost 3 bases and J lost 0; bases outside the gene matches: 13. The CDR3 is 18 residues long. In DNA, the CDR3 is TGCAGTGCTAGCCGCCGCAGGGGGGAGGGTGCAACTAATGAAAAACTGTTTTTT. Translating it yields CSASRRRGEGATNEKLFF.

A few counts support this clonotype. This chain joins TRBV6-5 and TRBJ2-5; perhaps TRBD1 as D (6 bases). This CDR3 has 13 amino acids. The germline V gene encodes CDR1 MNHEY and CDR2 SVGAGI. V was clipped by 2 bases and J by 11 bases, with 15 bases between them. CDR3 protein: CASSYRRGTGQYF. The CDR3 DNA sequence: TGTGCCAGCAGTTACCGCAGGGGAACGGGTCAGTACTTC.

This clonotype was seen only a few times. The rearrangement joins TRBV7-9 to TRBJ2-2, with D possibly being TRBD2 (5 bases). There are 13 residues in the CDR3. Trimming removed 8 bases from V and 1 base from J, with 8 bases in between. Germline CDR1 and CDR2: SEHNR and FQNEAQ (reference sequence). The CDR3 protein is CASPGMNTGELFF. CDR3 DNA sequence: TGTGCCAGCCCCGGGATGAACACCGGGGAGCTGTTTTTT. Combining the CDR3 with reference TRBV7-9 and TRBJ2-2 gives the whole variable domain DTGVSQNPRHKITKRGQNVTFRCDPISEHNRLYWYRQTLGQGPEFLTYFQNEAQLEKSRLLSDRFSAERPKGSFSTLEIQRTEQGDSAMYLCASPGMNTGELFFGEGSRLTVL.

The DNA of the CDR3 is TGCGCCAGCAGCATCCGGGACGGCTATAATTCACCCCTCCACTTT. Translated: CASSIRDGYNSPLHF. The gene calls are TRBV5-1 and TRBJ1-6, with TRBD1 as a possible D gene (5 bases). CDR1 and CDR2 (germline): SGHRS, YFSETQ. Trimming removed 4 bases from V and 3 bases from J, with 11 bases in between. The CDR3 has 15 amino acids.